The rows below give T cell receptor beta chains drawn from one sample of a study of blood T cells in healthy people across ages. TCRdb fed the 5' RACE reads into MiXCR, producing one record per CDR3 protein. The table lists some 1.4 million distinct CDR3 sequences, roughly 40% of them singletons. Input material: blood. These receptors all stem from a woman younger than 35 in good health. CDR3s include the opening cysteine and the closing phenylalanine or tryptophan. A D gene is named only where the DNA matches it firmly. Only some rows state a clone size, as once, few, many or a class for expanded clones.

size: .
J: TRBJ1-5
V: TRBV4-1
D: TRBD1
CDR3: CASSQDDRDRQPQHF
DNA: TGCGCCAGCAGCCAAGACGACAGGGACCGGCAGCCCCAGCATTTT

size: .
J: TRBJ2-1
V: TRBV18
D: TRBD1
CDR3: CASSPPGQGVFYNEQFF
DNA: TGTGCCAGCTCACCCCCGGGACAGGGGGTATTTTACAATGAGCAGTTCTTC

size: .
J: TRBJ2-3
V: TRBV6-2/TRBV6-3
D: .
CDR3: CASSSTGKTDTQYF
DNA: TGTGCCAGCAGTTCAACAGGGAAAACAGATACGCAGTATTTT

size: .
J: TRBJ2-3
V: TRBV27
D: TRBD2
CDR3: CASTTGTSGTDTQYF
DNA: TGTGCCAGCACCACGGGGACTAGCGGGACAGATACGCAGTATTTT

size: .
J: TRBJ1-2
V: TRBV25-1
D: TRBD1
CDR3: CASSPWETDREFYGYTF
DNA: TGTGCCAGCAGCCCTTGGGAAACAGACAGGGAATTTTATGGCTACACCTTC

size: .
J: TRBJ1-2
V: TRBV4-2
D: .
CDR3: CASSQEDTRGYTF
DNA: TGTGCCAGCAGCCAGGAGGACACGAGGGGCTACACCTTC

size: .
J: TRBJ2-5
V: TRBV12-3/TRBV12-4
D: .
CDR3: CASSLAGTPETQYF
DNA: TGTGCCAGCAGTTTAGCCGGGACTCCGGAGACCCAGTACTTC

size: .
J: TRBJ1-1
V: TRBV10-3
D: .
CDR3: CAISDSRQSVGAFF
DNA: TGTGCCATCAGTGACTCGCGCCAATCGGTCGGAGCTTTCTTT

size: .
J: TRBJ2-3
V: TRBV5-1
D: .
CDR3: CASSLATVSPDTQYF
DNA: TGCGCCAGCAGCTTGGCCACGGTGAGCCCAGATACGCAGTATTTT

size: few
J: TRBJ1-3
V: TRBV6-1
D: TRBD1
CDR3: CASSQFLQGAPGNTIYF
DNA: TGTGCCAGCAGCCAATTCCTACAGGGGGCACCTGGAAACACCATATATTTT

size: .
J: TRBJ2-1
V: TRBV12-5
D: TRBD1
CDR3: CASGLGQGAYEQFF
DNA: TGTGCTAGTGGTTTAGGTCAGGGGGCCTATGAGCAGTTCTTC

size: .
J: TRBJ1-1
V: TRBV7-9
D: .
CDR3: CASSLGVSDTEAFF
DNA: TGTGCCAGCAGCTTAGGTGTTTCGGACACTGAAGCTTTCTTT

size: .
J: TRBJ2-7
V: TRBV11-2
D: .
CDR3: CASSLAEQYF
DNA: TGTGCCAGCAGCTTAGCCGAGCAGTACTTC

size: .
J: TRBJ2-1
V: TRBV27
D: .
CDR3: CASRTPGLNNEQFF
DNA: TGTGCCAGCAGGACTCCGGGACTGAACAATGAGCAGTTCTTC

size: .
J: TRBJ2-5
V: TRBV5-8
D: .
CDR3: CASSPGLSTLQEQYF
DNA: TGTGCCAGCAGCCCAGGTCTTTCGACCCTCCAAGAGCAGTACTTC

size: .
J: TRBJ2-5
V: TRBV12-3/TRBV12-4
D: .
CDR3: CASSAGRAEVETQYF
DNA: TGTGCCAGCAGTGCTGGACGAGCGGAGGTAGAGACCCAGTACTTC

size: .
J: TRBJ2-7
V: TRBV12-3/TRBV12-4
D: .
CDR3: CASSPLGAGYEQYF
DNA: TGTGCCAGCAGTCCTCTGGGGGCAGGGTACGAGCAGTACTTC

size: .
J: TRBJ1-1
V: TRBV7-9
D: TRBD1
CDR3: CASTLGQRITEAFF
DNA: TGTGCCAGCACCCTGGGACAGAGGATCACTGAAGCTTTCTTT

size: few
J: TRBJ1-5
V: TRBV3-1
D: .
CDR3: CASSWRSSNQPQHF
DNA: TGTGCTAGCAGCTGGCGGAGTAGCAATCAGCCCCAGCATTTT

size: few
J: TRBJ2-1
V: TRBV3-1
D: TRBD2
CDR3: CATTPSGPGYNEQFF
DNA: TGTGCCACCACACCTAGCGGGCCCGGGTACAATGAGCAGTTCTTC

size: .
J: TRBJ2-1
V: TRBV7-8
D: .
CDR3: CASGARGGNEQFF
DNA: TGTGCCAGCGGGGCCAGGGGAGGCAATGAGCAGTTCTTC

size: .
J: TRBJ1-2
V: TRBV7-8
D: TRBD1
CDR3: CASSIRTGLDYGYTF
DNA: TGTGCCAGCAGCATCCGGACAGGGTTGGACTATGGCTACACCTTC

size: few
J: TRBJ2-1
V: TRBV18
D: TRBD1
CDR3: CASSPRDSNNEQFF
DNA: TGTGCCAGCTCACCACGGGACAGCAACAATGAGCAGTTCTTC

size: few
J: TRBJ2-5
V: TRBV10-1
D: .
CDR3: CASSGASQETQYF
DNA: TGCGCCAGCAGCGGAGCTAGTCAAGAGACCCAGTACTTC

size: .
J: TRBJ2-3
V: TRBV30
D: .
CDR3: CAWQWGTDTQYF
DNA: TGTGCCTGGCAATGGGGCACAGATACGCAGTATTTT

size: .
J: TRBJ2-7
V: TRBV6-5
D: .
CDR3: CASSLLTVSSYEQYF
DNA: TGTGCCAGCAGTTTGCTGACGGTTAGCTCCTACGAGCAGTACTTC

size: .
J: TRBJ1-5
V: TRBV28
D: .
CDR3: CASSWGSTKGNQPQHF
DNA: TGTGCCAGCAGTTGGGGTTCTACGAAGGGAAATCAGCCCCAGCATTTT

size: .
J: TRBJ1-1
V: TRBV29-1
D: .
CDR3: CSVALDTLNTEAFF
DNA: TGCAGCGTTGCGCTTGACACCCTGAACACTGAAGCTTTCTTT

size: .
J: TRBJ1-1
V: TRBV21-1
D: .
CDR3: CASSKGGEQRRTEAFF
DNA: TGTGCCAGCAGCAAAGGAGGGGAACAGAGAAGGACTGAAGCTTTCTTT

size: .
J: TRBJ2-3
V: TRBV2
D: TRBD2
CDR3: CASSGIAGGYTDTQYF
DNA: TGTGCCAGCAGTGGGATAGCGGGGGGTTACACAGATACGCAGTATTTT

size: .
J: TRBJ2-1
V: TRBV18
D: .
CDR3: CASSPAQGDNEQFF
DNA: TGTGCCAGCTCGCCAGCACAAGGAGACAATGAGCAGTTCTTC

size: .
J: TRBJ2-7
V: TRBV20-1
D: .
CDR3: CSARRTPATYEQYF
DNA: TGCAGTGCTAGGCGGACTCCTGCTACCTACGAGCAGTACTTC

size: .
J: TRBJ1-6
V: TRBV30
D: .
CDR3: CAWSTRGGGNSPLHF
DNA: TGTGCCTGGAGTACCCGGGGCGGTGGGAATTCACCCCTCCACTTT

size: .
J: TRBJ2-4
V: TRBV9
D: .
CDR3: CASSVGRDSWVAKNIQYF
DNA: TGTGCCAGCAGCGTAGGAAGGGACTCTTGGGTGGCCAAAAACATTCAGTACTTC

size: .
J: TRBJ2-2
V: TRBV12-3/TRBV12-4
D: .
CDR3: CASSFHKGGGELFF
DNA: TGTGCCAGCAGTTTTCACAAGGGCGGCGGGGAGCTGTTTTTT

size: .
J: TRBJ2-1
V: TRBV29-1
D: TRBD2
CDR3: CSVRAGLIYEQFF
DNA: TGCAGCGTCCGTGCGGGACTAATTTACGAGCAGTTCTTC

size: .
J: TRBJ2-5
V: TRBV12-3/TRBV12-4
D: .
CDR3: CASSLAPAGGIRETQYF
DNA: TGTGCCAGCAGTTTAGCGCCGGCGGGTGGGATTCGAGAGACCCAGTACTTC

size: few
J: TRBJ2-4
V: TRBV20-1
D: TRBD2
CDR3: CSATGLATPGFKNIQYF
DNA: TGCAGTGCAACAGGACTAGCGACCCCCGGGTTCAAAAACATTCAGTACTTC

size: .
J: TRBJ2-7
V: TRBV12-3/TRBV12-4
D: TRBD1
CDR3: CASTLSTGPAYEQYF
DNA: TGTGCCAGCACTCTTTCGACAGGGCCGGCCTACGAGCAGTACTTC

size: .
J: TRBJ2-2
V: TRBV2
D: .
CDR3: CASIPGPAGELFF
DNA: TGTGCCAGCATCCCCGGGCCCGCTGGGGAGCTGTTTTTT

size: .
J: TRBJ2-1
V: TRBV7-9
D: .
CDR3: CADSLEGGLYNEQFF
DNA: TGTGCCGACAGCTTAGAAGGGGGGCTCTACAATGAGCAGTTCTTC

size: .
J: TRBJ2-1
V: TRBV5-1
D: .
CDR3: CASSTRTEPSYNEQFF
DNA: TGCGCCAGCAGCACCCGGACAGAGCCCTCCTACAATGAGCAGTTCTTC

size: few
J: TRBJ2-7
V: TRBV3-1
D: .
CDR3: CASSQLGLPSEQYF
DNA: TGTGCCAGCAGCCAATTGGGACTCCCCTCGGAGCAGTACTTC

size: .
J: TRBJ2-2
V: TRBV6-1
D: TRBD1
CDR3: CASSTGQAGTGELFF
DNA: TGTGCCAGCAGCACGGGACAGGCCGGAACCGGGGAGCTGTTTTTT

size: .
J: TRBJ1-6
V: TRBV15
D: .
CDR3: CATSTYSGNSPLHF
DNA: TGTGCCACCAGCACCTACAGCGGAAATTCACCCCTCCACTTT

size: .
J: TRBJ1-4
V: TRBV3-1
D: TRBD1
CDR3: CASSHRTGGPNEKLFF
DNA: TGTGCCAGCAGCCATCGGACAGGGGGCCCCAATGAAAAACTGTTTTTT

size: .
J: TRBJ2-3
V: TRBV2
D: TRBD1
CDR3: CASSEGDRVGDTQYF
DNA: TGTGCCAGCAGTGAAGGGGACAGGGTAGGAGATACGCAGTATTTT